This T cell receptor (beta chain) was found in a study of blood T cell repertoires in COVID-19. Cohort allocation depended upon clinical history that participants reported. CDR1 is LNHDA and CDR2 is SQIVND in the germline V gene (reference sequence). This CDR3 comprises 15 residues. Trimming took off 2 bases at V and 0 bases at J, with 11 bases between the two ends. The data were produced by immunoSEQ multiplex PCR, yet TCRdb's version contains in-frame clones alone and is incomplete. The data contain 200,000 to 250,000 clones, about 90% of them singletons. The material sequenced was PBMCs or T cells enriched from blood (not recorded which). The chain links TRBV19 to TRBJ2-7; unclear D gene. This TCR was recovered from a woman between 18 and 29 years old who had recovered from COVID-19. The CDR3 spells CASSILATRSYEQYF. The CDR3, as DNA: TGTGCCAGTAGTATATTAGCTACCCGCTCCTACGAGCAGTACTTC.